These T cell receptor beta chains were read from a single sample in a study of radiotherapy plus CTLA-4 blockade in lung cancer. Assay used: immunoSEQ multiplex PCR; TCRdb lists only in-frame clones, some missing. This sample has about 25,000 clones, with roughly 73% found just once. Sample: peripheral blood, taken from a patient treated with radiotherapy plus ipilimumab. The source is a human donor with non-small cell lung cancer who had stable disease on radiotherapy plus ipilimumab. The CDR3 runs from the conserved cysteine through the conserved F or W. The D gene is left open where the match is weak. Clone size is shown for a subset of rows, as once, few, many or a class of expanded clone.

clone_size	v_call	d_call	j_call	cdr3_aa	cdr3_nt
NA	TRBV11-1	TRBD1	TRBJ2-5	CASSLDGHQTGGKTQYF	TGTGCCAGCAGCTTAGACGGGCACCAGACAGGGGGGAAGACCCAGTACTTC
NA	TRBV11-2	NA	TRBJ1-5	CASSLDAGAQPQHF	TGTGCCAGCAGCTTAGATGCGGGGGCTCAGCCCCAGCATTTT
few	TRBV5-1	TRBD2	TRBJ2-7	CASSPLAGDSYEQYF	TGCGCCAGCAGCCCACTAGCGGGGGACTCCTACGAGCAGTACTTC
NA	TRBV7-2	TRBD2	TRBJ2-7	CASTRASGSYEQYF	TGTGCCAGCACCCGGGCTAGCGGGAGCTACGAGCAGTACTTC
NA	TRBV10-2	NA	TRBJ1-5	CASSVVQQPQHF	TGCGCCAGCAGTGTAGTACAGCAGCCCCAGCATTTT
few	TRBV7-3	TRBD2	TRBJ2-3	CASSFLPTSGRSDTQYF	TGTGCCAGCAGCTTCCTACCGACTAGCGGGAGATCAGATACGCAGTATTTT
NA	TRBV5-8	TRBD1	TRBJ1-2	CASSAGQPNYGYTF	TGTGCCAGCAGCGCGGGACAGCCTAACTATGGCTACACCTTC
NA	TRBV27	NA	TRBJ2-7	CASSEGGSGYEQYF	TGTGCCAGCAGTGAAGGGGGGTCTGGGTACGAGCAGTACTTC
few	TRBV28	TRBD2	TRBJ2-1	CASSLWSGLAVNEQFF	TGTGCCAGCAGTTTATGGTCCGGACTAGCGGTTAATGAGCAGTTCTTC
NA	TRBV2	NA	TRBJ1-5	CASRQERRENQPQHF	TGTGCCAGCAGACAAGAGAGGCGGGAGAATCAGCCCCAGCATTTT
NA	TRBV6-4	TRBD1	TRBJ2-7	CASSTDLPGQKTYEQYF	TGTGCCAGCAGTACAGACCTCCCGGGACAGAAGACCTACGAGCAGTACTTC
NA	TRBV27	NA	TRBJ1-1	CASSLRALLGEAFF	TGTGCCAGCAGTTTAAGGGCCCTTCTGGGTGAAGCTTTCTTT
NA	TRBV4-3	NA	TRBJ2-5	CASSQEVGALKKTQYF	TGCGCCAGCAGCCAAGAGGTGGGAGCGCTCAAGAAGACCCAGTACTTC
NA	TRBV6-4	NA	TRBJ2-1	CASSSRVGNEQFF	TGTGCCAGCAGTTCCAGGGTCGGCAATGAGCAGTTCTTC
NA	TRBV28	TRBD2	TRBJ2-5	CASSLGGLAGSETQYF	TGTGCCAGCAGTTTAGGGGGACTAGCGGGTTCGGAGACCCAGTACTTC
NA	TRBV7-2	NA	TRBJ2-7	CASSFGLNEQYF	TGTGCCAGCAGCTTCGGACTAAACGAGCAGTACTTC
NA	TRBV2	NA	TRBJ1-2	CASSRSYGYTF	TGTGCCAGCAGCCGATCATATGGCTACACCTTC
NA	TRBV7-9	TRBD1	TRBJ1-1	CASRPGGGTQNTEAFF	TGTGCCAGCAGACCAGGGGGAGGGACTCAGAACACTGAAGCTTTCTTT
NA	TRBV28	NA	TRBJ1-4	CASSLNQEQDNEKLFF	TGTGCCAGCAGTTTAAACCAAGAACAGGATAATGAAAAACTGTTTTTT
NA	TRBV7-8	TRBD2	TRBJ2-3	CASSLARTSGRASDTQYF	TGTGCCAGCAGCTTAGCTAGGACTAGCGGGAGGGCCAGCGATACGCAGTATTTT
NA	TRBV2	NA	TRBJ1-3	CASSERLGGGNTIYF	TGTGCCAGCAGTGAAAGGCTCGGCGGTGGAAACACCATATATTTT
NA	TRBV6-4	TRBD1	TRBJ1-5	CASSGRTGGAKCGQPQHF	TGTGCCAGCAGTGGCCGGACAGGGGGCGCTAAGTGTGGTCAGCCCCAGCATTTT
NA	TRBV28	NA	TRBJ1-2	CASSTHPSNYGYTF	TGTGCCAGCAGTACCCACCCTTCTAACTATGGCTACACCTTC